This TCR beta chain is drawn from a study of cytomegalovirus exposure and HLA in healthy donors (TCRdb year 2017). Context from the whole study: An earlier analysis of approximately 640 of the donors reported 250 to 350 Gb of sequence data and more than 90 million unique TCR beta sequences from some 180 million T cells. About 300 gigabases of sequencing data and tens of millions of unique TCR sequences were included in an early release covering about 620 HLA-typed donors. Of the 300 to 450 genotyped donors, 81% fell in the genetic ancestry cluster associated with self-reported Caucasian donors. The study was designed to test whether signatures of past pathogen exposure could be identified by cataloging public T cell receptors. The T cell repertoires of 670 or so subjects were profiled by immunosequencing and related to cytomegalovirus serostatus. Along with the roughly 700-subject first cohort, a separate validation cohort of some 130 different subjects was used. The study combined high-throughput TCR immunosequencing, statistical association of individual TCRs with disease status, and machine learning to predict cytomegalovirus infection status. In a later analysis, previously published TCR beta repertoires from more than 500 donors were re-analyzed and high-resolution HLA genotyping was added so that TCR occurrence patterns could be studied. In the later analysis, no new phenotypic data were used to find candidate immune exposures; instead, reliance was placed on TCR beta sequences and their occurrence across donors. To decide whether each TCR beta V gene segment behaved as functional or pseudogenic, an earlier analysis of 587 of the donors relied on high-throughput TCR beta sequencing. Donor age, sex, ethnicity and CMV serostatus were compiled together with the repertoire data. In a later genetic analysis, genome-wide SNP genotypes for about three fifths of the 666 donors were used, and that subset was treated as a discovery cohort. All discovery cohort repertoires had been generated on a single sequencing platform. Class I and class II HLA loci were covered by the typing at four-digit resolution. Typing coverage varied by locus: roughly 629-630 donors for A, B, C, DRB1 and DQB1; under 550 for DQA1; 600 to 610 for DPA1; approximately 470 for DPB1. Because of strong linkage in the cohort, four to six DR-DQ haplotypes were treated as single units for association and clustering. Across approximately 420 genotyped donors of the cohort, an average of roughly 200,000 unique TCR beta nucleotide sequences per donor were sequenced, and 15% to 20% of those sequences were non-productive. The paper as a whole reports these results and caveats: According to a later analysis, TCR association rates differed among HLA loci, with DRB1 alleles showing the most associated TCRs and HLA-C alleles showing the fewest. Some IMGT-functional V segments, including TRBV6-2 and TRBV6-3, could not be distinguished by the 87-base-pair reads and were therefore excluded. A group of highly shared sequence variants was considered likely to be a technical artifact of the sequencing pipeline. A further reported finding was that TCR beta sequences accurately predicted the HLA-A and HLA-B alleles for most subjects in the first cohort. In a later analysis, HLA-associated TCR beta chains showed more clonal expansion and lower generation probabilities than non-associated chains that were equally common. At a false discovery rate of 0.05, a later analysis linked fewer than 20,000 TCR beta sequences to specific HLA alleles. A later genetic analysis associated a missense DCLRE1C variant with V-gene and J-gene trimming of TCR beta chains, and an independent cohort replicated the association. When HLA alleles, especially DR and DQ, strongly co-occurred, TCR associations were difficult to assign to individual alleles. Sequencing depth was assumed to be roughly uniform across donors in the presence/absence analyses, though that assumption may not hold. While some public TCRs were present in many individuals, most TCR sequences turned up only very rarely across donors. A total of fewer than 200 TCR beta chains were listed by the study as associated with cytomegalovirus. The only immune exposure information available for the cohort was CMV serostatus. Because HLA typing was unavailable for some donors at each locus, only the typed subset was used in association tests. According to a later analysis, parvovirus B19, influenza, CMV and Epstein-Barr virus appeared linked to several top co-occurrence clusters. A few of the identified cytomegalovirus-associated TCR beta chains were confirmed in vitro to be specific for cytomegalovirus antigens. In an earlier analysis of 587 of the donors, most TCR beta V segments appeared in productive rearrangements about 87% or about 30% of the time, broadly matching IMGT annotations. A later analysis found that most CMV-associated TCR beta chains appeared HLA-restricted, with HLA associations seemingly driven largely by CMV exposure. Correlated functional status among segregating V segments might reflect linkage disequilibrium, but an unknown experimental factor could not be ruled out. This cohort had only TCR beta chains sequenced, and the lack of alpha or paired-chain data limited which features could be detected. A later genetic analysis reported fewer N-insertions in productive TCRs among donors in an Asian-associated ancestry cluster than the roughly 700-donor mean. Because counts were too low, seventeen rarely observed V segments, including chromosome 9 orphons, were left out of the earlier analysis of over 550 of the donors. The classifier was reported to diagnose cytomegalovirus status with high specificity and sensitivity in both the original and validation cohorts. The authors suggested that the approach could potentially be extended to other disease states and immunological phenotypes.

Details on this clone: Its target antigen remains unknown. Base qualities were left out, and no much larger clone turns up one base away.

The cohort consisted of fewer than 700 healthy bone marrow donors. Cohort members were all nominally healthy when sampled, although unrecorded immune exposures were likely present. The donor was CMV seropositive and belonged to the group of 250 to 300 seropositive cohort members. A peripheral blood sample was provided by each donor, and peripheral blood mononuclear cells were used for TCR beta sequencing. The Qiagen DNeasy Blood Extraction Kit was used to extract genomic DNA from the blood cell samples. The method was the immunoSEQ multiplex PCR assay. A mixture of 60 forward primers for TCR Vbeta segments and 13 reverse primers for TCR Jbeta segments was used in the multiplex PCR. The CDR3 region of rearranged TCR beta genes was amplified from genomic DNA with a multiplex PCR assay. The amplified TCR beta libraries were sequenced on the Illumina HiSeq System as 87-base-pair reads. Turning to the authors' computational methods: In a later analysis, tens of millions of unique TCR beta chains were counted across the 666 repertoires, and about 10 million of these chains were shared by at least two donors. Raw reads were error-corrected and collapsed into unique sequences by a nearest-neighbor algorithm in which closely related sequences were merged to remove PCR and sequencing errors. Alignment of CDR3 sequences to IMGT reference sequences was used to assign V, D and J gene segments. Each retained sequence needed at least a six-nucleotide match to both a V gene segment and a J gene segment. Rearrangements were classified as productive when the CDR3 lacked stop codons and remained in frame with V and J, and all other rearrangements were classified as non-productive. CDR3 was defined according to IMGT convention as the region running from the second conserved V-encoded cysteine to the conserved J-encoded phenylalanine. Sequences without an unambiguous match to a single V gene segment were excluded from the earlier analysis of a few hundred of the donors. In an earlier analysis of 587 of the donors, a V segment was called functional when productive rearrangements were above 56.7%, and segregating when the standard deviation between donors exceeded 5%. A statistical classification framework was built to diagnose cytomegalovirus status from the catalog of TCR beta chain sequences. In a later analysis, TCR nucleotide sequences were compared against IMGT/GENE-DB human TR gene sequences so that V and J genes could be assigned. A later analysis assigned CDR3 sequences and most-parsimonious VDJ recombination scenarios with the TCRdist pipeline. A later analysis defined each TCR beta chain by its CDR3 amino acid sequence plus V-gene family, and excluded reads lacking a unique V-gene family. In a later analysis, around 600 highly shared, low-generation-probability nucleotide sequences were removed to address suspected cross-contamination and a sequencing artifact. For each public chain, a later analysis derived a clonal expansion index from normalized ranks of inferred template counts within each repertoire. In a later analysis, generation probabilities were computed using a VDJ recombination model fitted to out-of-frame rearrangements, and the results were checked against IGoR. Hypergeometric tests were used in a later analysis to score TCR-TCR, TCR-HLA and TCR-CMV co-occurrence, with a repertoire-size bias correction applied to the TCR pairs. A later analysis estimated false discovery rates by permuting HLA or CMV assignments 20 times. A later analysis grouped co-occurring TCRs with DBSCAN, adding TCRdist sequence similarity when clustering within HLA-allele-positive subsets. For co-occurrence clustering, repertoires with fewer than 30,000 or more than 120,000 public chains were excluded, along with several repertoires with anomalous nucleotide sharing. Imported from immuneACCESS, the table was reduced by TCRdb to in-frame sequences with V and J called. These copies leave out some clones; in studies compared against another copy, an unresolved V gene accounts for under half, and the cause of the remainder is not known. V and J calls plus clone size are reproduced from that table; the DNA served to infer D and trimming. The sample table records 150,000 to 200,000 clones; less than 90% of these occur just once. In total, the top ten clones hold roughly 6.2% of the sample.

Reading from cysteine to phenylalanine, the CDR3 counts 15 amino acids. This entry keeps only the CDR3 DNA: 45 bases, framed from base 1. From a lookup of the germline V gene, CDR1 and CDR2 are SGHVS and FNYEAQ. V is cut by 0 bases and J by 2 bases, and the space between the germline ends is 9 bases. The sequencing input was PBMCs. This receptor was taken from a male donor in good health and CMV-seropositive. The chain employs TRBV7-6 and TRBJ2-3; a tentative D match to TRBD1 spans 5 bases. The CDR3 loop reads CASSLALRDTDTQYF. In nucleotides, the sequence is TGTGCCAGCAGCTTAGCGCTCAGGGACACAGATACGCAGTATTTT.